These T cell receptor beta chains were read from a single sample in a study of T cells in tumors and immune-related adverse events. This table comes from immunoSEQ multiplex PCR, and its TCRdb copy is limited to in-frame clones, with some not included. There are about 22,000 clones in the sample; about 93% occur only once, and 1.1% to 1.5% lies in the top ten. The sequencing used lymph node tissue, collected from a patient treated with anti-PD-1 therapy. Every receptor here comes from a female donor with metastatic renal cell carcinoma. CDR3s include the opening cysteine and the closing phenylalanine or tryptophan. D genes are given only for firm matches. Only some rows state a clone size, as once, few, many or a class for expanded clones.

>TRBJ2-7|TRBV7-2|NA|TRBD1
TGTGCCAGCAGCTTAATATTCGGGACAGGGGTTGCCTACGAGCAGTACTTC
CASSLIFGTGVAYEQYF
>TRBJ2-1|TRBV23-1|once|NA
TGCGCCAGCAGTCAATCGATGGGGGGCTCCTACAATGAGCAGTTCTTC
CASSQSMGGSYNEQFF
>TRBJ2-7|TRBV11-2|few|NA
TGTGCCAGCAGCTTAGCGGGACAATACGAGCAGTACTTC
CASSLAGQYEQYF
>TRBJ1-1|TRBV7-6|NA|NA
TGTGCCAGCAGCCTACCGAGAGGGGCTGAAGCTTTCTTT
CASSLPRGAEAFF
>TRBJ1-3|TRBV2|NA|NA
TGTGCCAGCAGTGCCGGGGGGAACACCATATATTTT
CASSAGGNTIYF
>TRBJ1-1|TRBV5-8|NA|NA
TGTGCCAGCAGCTTTGGCAGGGGCGCTTTCTTT
CASSFGRGAFF
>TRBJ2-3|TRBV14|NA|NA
TGTGCCAGCAGCCAAGAGATCAGTTTGGCGCAGTATTTT
CASSQEISLAQYF
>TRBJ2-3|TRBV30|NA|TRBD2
TGTGCCTGGGGAACGGGACTAGCGGGAGGAGGAGATACGCAGTATTTT
CAWGTGLAGGGDTQYF
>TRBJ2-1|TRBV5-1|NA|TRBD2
TGCGCCAGCAGCTTGGGGGGACTAGCGGGAGACAATGAGCAGTTCTTC
CASSLGGLAGDNEQFF
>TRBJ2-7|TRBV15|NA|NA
TGTGCCACCAGCAGAGAAAGGACTTTTAGCTACGAGCAGTACTTC
CATSRERTFSYEQYF
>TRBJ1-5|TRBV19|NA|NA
TGTGCCAGTAGTATGGGAAGCAATCAGCCCCAGCATTTT
CASSMGSNQPQHF
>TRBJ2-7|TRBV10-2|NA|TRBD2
TGCGCCAGCAGTGAGTCACTAGCGGGGGCCCCCTACGAGCAGTACTTC
CASSESLAGAPYEQYF
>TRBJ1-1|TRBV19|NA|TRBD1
TGTGCCAGTAAAACCACGGACAGGGGGCTCTCTGAAGCTTTCTTT
CASKTTDRGLSEAFF
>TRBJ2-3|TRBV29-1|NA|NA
TGCAGCGTCGGCCAGATGTGGGGCACAGATACGCAGTATTTT
CSVGQMWGTDTQYF
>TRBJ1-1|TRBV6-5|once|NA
TGTGCCAGCAGTTACCTCCCTCGGGCGGACACTGAAGCTTTCTTT
CASSYLPRADTEAFF
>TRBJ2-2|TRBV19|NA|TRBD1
TGTGCCAGTAGTCCCAGGACAGGGTTGTTGAACACCGGGGAGCTGTTTTTT
CASSPRTGLLNTGELFF
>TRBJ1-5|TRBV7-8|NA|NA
TGTGCCAGCAGCTTCTCCTCCTCTGGGAGCCAGCCCCAGCATTTT
CASSFSSSGSQPQHF
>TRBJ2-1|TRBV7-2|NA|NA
TGTGCCAGCAGCCCCTGGGACGGACCCTACAATGAGCAGTTCTTC
CASSPWDGPYNEQFF
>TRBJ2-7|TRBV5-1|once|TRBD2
TGCGCCAGCAGCTTGAATATACTAGCGGGGGGGCCCAAGTACTTC
CASSLNILAGGPKYF
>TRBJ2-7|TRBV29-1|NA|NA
TGCAGCGCTAGGACGGGCTACGAGCAGTACTTC
CSARTGYEQYF
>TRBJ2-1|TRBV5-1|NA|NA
TGCGCCAGCAGCTTGGCCGCGGCCCATTACTACAATGAGCAGTTCTTC
CASSLAAAHYYNEQFF
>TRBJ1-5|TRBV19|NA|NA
TGTGCCAGTAGTATAATGCGCGGCAGCAATCAGCCCCAGCATTTT
CASSIMRGSNQPQHF
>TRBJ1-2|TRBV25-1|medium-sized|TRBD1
TGTGCCAGCAGTCCACAGGGGATCGGCTACACCTTC
CASSPQGIGYTF
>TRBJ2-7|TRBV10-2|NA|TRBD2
TGCGCCAGCCAACGACAGCGGGGGGACTCCTACGAGCAGTACTTC
CASQRQRGDSYEQYF
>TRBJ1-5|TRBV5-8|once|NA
TGTGCCAGCAGCGTCCGGGGCGTACTCTCTCAGCCCCAGCATTTT
CASSVRGVLSQPQHF
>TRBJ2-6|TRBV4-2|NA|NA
TGTGCCAGCAGCCAAGCGTCGACAGTCTCTGGGGCCAACGTCCTGACTTTC
CASSQASTVSGANVLTF
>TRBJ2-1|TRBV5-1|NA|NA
TGCGCCAGCAGTAGCGGATCTTACAATGAGCAGTTCTTC
CASSSGSYNEQFF
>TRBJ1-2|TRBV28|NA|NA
TGTGCCAGCAGTTTAGCAAATGAGGCAGCCCCTTATGGCTACACCTTC
CASSLANEAAPYGYTF
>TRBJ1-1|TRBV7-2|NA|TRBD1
TGTGCCAGCAGCCAAGGACAGGGAGGGACTGAAGCTTTCTTT
CASSQGQGGTEAFF
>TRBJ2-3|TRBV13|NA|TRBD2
TGTGCCAGCAGCTCCACTAGCGGGAGGATAACAGATACGCAGTATTTT
CASSSTSGRITDTQYF
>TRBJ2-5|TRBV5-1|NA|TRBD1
TGCGCCAGCAGAAGCGAAATAGGACAGGGAGGAACCCAGTACTTC
CASRSEIGQGGTQYF
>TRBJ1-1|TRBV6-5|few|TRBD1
TGTGCCAGCAGTTACCCCGGGACAGGGGACACTGAAGCTTTCTTT
CASSYPGTGDTEAFF
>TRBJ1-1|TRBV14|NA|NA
TGTGCCAGCAGCCAAGATTTTGCAGGGGCAGGAGCTGAAGCTTTCTTT
CASSQDFAGAGAEAFF
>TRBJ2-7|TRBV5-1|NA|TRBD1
TGCGCCAGCAGATACAGGGGCGGATTTTACGAGCAGTACTTC
CASRYRGGFYEQYF
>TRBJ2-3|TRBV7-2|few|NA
TGTGCCAGCAGCTCGAGGCCCAGAGATACGCAGTATTTT
CASSSRPRDTQYF
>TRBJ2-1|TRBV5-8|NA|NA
TGTGCCAGCAGCTTGTTGGGCAGAACCTACAATGAGCAGTTCTTC
CASSLLGRTYNEQFF
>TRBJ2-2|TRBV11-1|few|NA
TGTGCCAGCAGCTTACGTAGTGGGAGTGGCGGGGAGCTGTTTTTT
CASSLRSGSGGELFF
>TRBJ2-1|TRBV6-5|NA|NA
TGTGCCAGCAGTTACTCCTACGTGCCAGGGAATGAGCAGTTCTTC
CASSYSYVPGNEQFF
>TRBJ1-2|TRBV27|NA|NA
TGTGCCAGCCGGACGGTTAACTATGGCTACACCTTC
CASRTVNYGYTF
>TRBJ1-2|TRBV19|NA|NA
TGTGCCAGTAGTAGGAACGTGGCCGGGGGCTACACCTTC
CASSRNVAGGYTF
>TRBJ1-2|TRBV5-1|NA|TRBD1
TGCGCCAGCAGCTTGGACGGGACAGCCTATGGCTACACCTTC
CASSLDGTAYGYTF
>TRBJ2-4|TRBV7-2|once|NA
TGTGCCAGCAGCTTAGAACCGGGGTACCAAAACATTCAGTACTTC
CASSLEPGYQNIQYF
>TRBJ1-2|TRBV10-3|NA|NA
TGTGCCATCAGCGCCGACAGAGACTATGGCTACACCTTC
CAISADRDYGYTF
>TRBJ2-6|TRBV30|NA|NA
TGTGCCTGGAGTGTAGTTTTCAACTCTGGGGCCAACGTCCTGACTTTC
CAWSVVFNSGANVLTF
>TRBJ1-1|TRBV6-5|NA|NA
TGTGCCAGCAGCCGGACACTGAACACTGAAGCTTTCTTT
CASSRTLNTEAFF
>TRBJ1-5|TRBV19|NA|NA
TGTGCCAGTAGTTTACAGGGCGGGTATCAGCCCCAGCATTTT
CASSLQGGYQPQHF
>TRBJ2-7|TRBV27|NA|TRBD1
TGTGCCAGCAGTTTCCTGACAGGGTCCTACGAGCAGTACTTC
CASSFLTGSYEQYF